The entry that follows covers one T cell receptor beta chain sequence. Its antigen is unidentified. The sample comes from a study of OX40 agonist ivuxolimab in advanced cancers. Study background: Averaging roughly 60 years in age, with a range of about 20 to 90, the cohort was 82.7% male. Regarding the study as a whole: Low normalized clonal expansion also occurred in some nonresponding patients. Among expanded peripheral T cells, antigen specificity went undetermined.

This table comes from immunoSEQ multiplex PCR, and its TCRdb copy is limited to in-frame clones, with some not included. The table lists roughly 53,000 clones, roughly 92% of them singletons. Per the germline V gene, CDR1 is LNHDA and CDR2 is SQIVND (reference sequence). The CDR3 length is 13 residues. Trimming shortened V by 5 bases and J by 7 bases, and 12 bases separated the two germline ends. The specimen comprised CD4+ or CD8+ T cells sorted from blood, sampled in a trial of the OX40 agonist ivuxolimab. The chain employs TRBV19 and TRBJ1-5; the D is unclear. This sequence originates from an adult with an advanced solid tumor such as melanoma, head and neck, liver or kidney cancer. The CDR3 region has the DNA TGTGCCAGTAGTTTGGGGTATGACCAGCCCCAGCATTTT. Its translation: CASSLGYDQPQHF.